Sequencing of this TCR beta chain was carried out in a study of shared clonotypes between healthy human individuals. Method: immunoSEQ multiplex PCR; TCRdb's copy keeps in-frame clones and lacks some. Among roughly 2.2 million clones listed, about 90% were seen once. Germline-derived CDR1 and CDR2 are SEHNR and FQNEAQ (reference sequence). Trimming took off 5 bases at V and 5 bases at J, with 18 bases between the two ends. The CDR3 is 16 amino acids. This sequence joins TRBV7-9 and TRBJ2-2; D not resolved. Sequenced input: naive CD4+ T cells from PBMCs. This sample's subset: CD45RA+ positively selected. This receptor was obtained from a man in his late teens or twenties in good health. Some clones in this sample may be carry-over from other donors' samples. CDR3 in amino acids: CASSLSPLLETGELFF. As DNA, the CDR3 is TGTGCCAGCAGCCTATCCCCACTTCTGGAGACCGGGGAGCTGTTTTTT.